Listed here are 15 T cell receptor beta chains from one sample, sequenced in a study of shared clonotypes between healthy human individuals. Sequencing used immunoSEQ multiplex PCR; TCRdb keeps in-frame clones, though not all of them. The data contain about 1.9 million clones, roughly 95% of them singletons. Naive CD8 cells comprised CD45RO-negative, CCR7-positively selected cells, excluding terminally differentiated effector memory CD45RA+ cells. Material: naive CD8+ T cells from PBMCs. The receptors come from a man aged 18 to 29 in good health. Some clones in this sample may be carry-over from other donors' samples.

V gene TRBV9 combines with J gene TRBJ2-1; D is undetermined. The V end was cut by 0 bases, the J end by 6 bases, with 10 bases between. The CDR3 runs 14 residues. CDR1 and CDR2 from the germline V gene are SGDLS and YYNGEE. The CDR3 loop reads CASSVVPRVNEQFF. As DNA, the CDR3 is TGTGCCAGCAGCGTAGTCCCTCGGGTCAATGAGCAGTTCTTC.

The chain combines TRBV7-8 with TRBJ2-7, with D perhaps matching TRBD2 (5 bases). The germline V gene has CDR1 SGHVS and CDR2 FQNEAQ. V shed 0 bases and J shed 3 bases, with 15 bases lying between them. The CDR3 spans 16 residues. The CDR3 sequence: CASSLAGPGFNYEQYF. CDR3 sequence (DNA): TGTGCCAGCAGCTTAGCCGGACCGGGATTCAACTACGAGCAGTACTTC.

The gene calls are TRBV6-1 and TRBJ2-2; 8 bases align to TRBD1. The CDR3 consists of 16 residues. The germline V gene encodes CDR1 MNHNS and CDR2 SASEGT. With V trimmed by 4 bases and J by 2 bases, 6 bases remained unmatched. CDR3 residues: CASSGHRGANTGELFF. CDR3 DNA: TGTGCCAGCAGTGGACACAGGGGGGCCAACACCGGGGAGCTGTTTTTT.

The chain uses TRBV27 and TRBJ2-1, with a weak D call TRBD2 (5 bases). The germline V gene encodes CDR1 MNHEY and CDR2 SMNVEV (reference sequence). V was clipped by 7 bases and J by 0 bases, with 16 bases between them. The CDR3 consists of 16 residues. The CDR3, as DNA: TGTGCCAGCACCCTTCTAGGAGGCGGCTCCTACAATGAGCAGTTCTTC. It encodes CASTLLGGGSYNEQFF.

V gene TRBV27 combines with J gene TRBJ2-7; 9 bases agree with TRBD1. CDR3 length: 16 amino acids. Germline CDR1 MNHEY, CDR2 SMNVEV (reference sequence). Trimming removed 3 bases from V and 2 bases from J; junction bases left unmatched: 8. The CDR3 sequence is CASSLNPGQGPYEQYF. CDR3 bases: TGTGCCAGCAGTTTGAATCCGGGACAGGGTCCCTACGAGCAGTACTTC.

This rearrangement joins TRBV29-1 to TRBJ2-1; D may be TRBD2 (5 bases). V was clipped by 6 bases and J by 4 bases, with 22 bases between them. The CDR3 has 16 amino acids. CDR1 and CDR2 from the germline V gene are SQVTM and ANQGSEA. Here the CDR3 reads CSVERGEGRAYNEQFF. The CDR3 bases are TGCAGCGTCGAGCGAGGAGAGGGCCGGGCGTACAATGAGCAGTTCTTC.

This sequence joins TRBV7-6 and TRBJ1-1; TRBD1 agrees at 7 bases. J gave up 2 bases and V 5 bases, and 8 bases lay outside the gene matches. CDR1 is SGHVS, CDR2 FNYEAQ, per germline. There are 15 residues in the CDR3. CDR3 in amino acids: CASSMIQGPNTEAFF. The CDR3, as DNA: TGTGCCAGCAGCATGATACAGGGGCCCAACACTGAAGCTTTCTTT.

This chain links TRBV28 with TRBJ2-7; D gene ambiguous. Looked up from germline, CDR1 is MDHEN and CDR2 is SYDVKM. V lost 7 bases to trimming and J lost 6 bases, with 10 bases between them. The CDR3 loop spans 11 amino acids. Written as DNA, the CDR3 is TGTGCCAGCACCTCAATCCGCGAGCAGTACTTC. It codes for CASTSIREQYF.

The chain employs TRBV27 and TRBJ2-5, with a weak D call TRBD1 (6 bases). The V end was cut by 5 bases, the J end by 0 bases, with 19 bases between. The CDR3 consists of 17 residues. Germline V gene lookup returns CDR1 MNHEY and CDR2 SMNVEV (reference sequence). The CDR3 loop is CASSPDLGQLYQETQYF. For the CDR3, the DNA is TGTGCCAGCAGTCCAGACCTCGGACAGCTGTACCAAGAGACCCAGTACTTC.

The chain joins TRBV7-9 to TRBJ1-4, with D unclear. The CDR3 is made up of 16 amino acids. V dropped 5 bases and J dropped 2 bases, with 15 bases sitting between them. Germline lookup yields CDR1 SEHNR and CDR2 FQNEAQ (reference sequence). Here the CDR3 reads CASSPFSGVTNEKLFF. As DNA, the CDR3 is TGTGCCAGCAGCCCCTTTTCCGGGGTGACTAATGAAAAACTGTTTTTT.

For this clone: This sample includes further DNA sequences coding for the same CDR3. This chain links TRBV4-3 with TRBJ2-7; D assignment may be TRBD1 or TRBD2 (5 bases each). The germline V gene encodes CDR1 LGHNA and CDR2 YSLEER. CDR3 length equals 15 residues. The ends were cut back, 0 bases at V and 2 bases at J, with 11 bases in the middle. The CDR3 DNA reads as TGCGCCAGCAGCCAAGACGGGACGGGTACCTACGAGCAGTACTTC. This sequence encodes CASSQDGTGTYEQYF.

The V call is TRBV6-5, the J call TRBJ2-7; a possible D gene is TRBD2 (5 bases). The V gene lost 0 bases and the J gene lost 6 bases, with 12 bases spanning the gap. In germline, CDR1 is MNHEY, CDR2 SVGAGI. The CDR3 totals 14 residues. CDR3 in amino acids: CASSYSLSGVEQYF. CDR3 sequence (DNA): TGTGCCAGCAGTTACTCTCTTTCCGGGGTCGAGCAGTACTTC.

This sequence joins TRBV7-2 and TRBJ1-5; D remains unclear. The V end lost 1 base, the J end lost 0 bases, and 10 bases lay between the germline ends. Germline V gene data show CDR1 as SGHTA and CDR2 as FQGNSA. The CDR3 length is 16 residues. The CDR3 region has the DNA TGTGCCAGCAGCTTAGTTGGTTACACTAGCAATCAGCCCCAGCATTTT. It encodes CASSLVGYTSNQPQHF. Combining the CDR3 with reference TRBV7-2 and TRBJ1-5 gives the whole variable domain GAGVSQSPSNKVTEKGKDVELRCDPISGHTALYWYRQSLGQGLEFLIYFQGNSAPDKSGLPSDRFSAERTGGSVSTLTIQRTQQEDSAVYLCASSLVGYTSNQPQHFGDGTRLSIL.

J is TRBJ2-4 and V is TRBV7-9; no clear D. Between the trimmed V and J ends, which lost 3 bases and 0 bases, there was a span of 6 bases. The CDR3 is made up of 14 amino acids. CDR1 is SEHNR, CDR2 FQNEAQ, per germline (reference sequence). The CDR3 nucleotides read TGTGCCAGCAGCTTCGGCGGAGCCAAAAACATTCAGTACTTC. Residues: CASSFGGAKNIQYF. The full variable domain, its missing parts supplied by reference TRBV7-9 and TRBJ2-4, is DTGVSQNPRHKITKRGQNVTFRCDPISEHNRLYWYRQTLGQGPEFLTYFQNEAQLEKSRLLSDRFSAERPKGSFSTLEIQRTEQGDSAMYLCASSFGGAKNIQYFGAGTRLSVL.

Only a few counts were recorded for this clone. This sequence joins TRBV30 and TRBJ1-1; D call uncertain. The CDR3 has 14 amino acids. Trimming took off 4 bases at V and 0 bases at J, with 12 bases between the two ends. Looked up from germline, CDR1 is GTSNPN and CDR2 is SVGIG (reference sequence). In nucleotides, the CDR3 is TGTGCCTGGATTGGACGGGGAATGAACACTGAAGCTTTCTTT. Translated, it gives CAWIGRGMNTEAFF.